Listed below are T cell receptor beta chains from one sample, sequenced in a study of CD8+ T cells in alopecia areata. TCRdb's copy holds only in-frame clones and misses some; the assay was immunoSEQ multiplex PCR. The sample includes about 180,000 clones, about 72% of them seen just once. The input for sequencing was CD8+ T cells sorted from blood, taken at week 0. These receptors all stem from a human donor with alopecia areata. The CDR3 runs from the conserved cysteine through the conserved F or W. Clone size is shown for a subset of rows, as once, few, many or a class of expanded clone.

v_call	j_call	cdr3_length	clone_size	cdr3_aa
TRBV4-1	TRBJ2-7	17	.	CASSPYSGTLSSYEQYF
TRBV5-1	TRBJ1-2	13	.	CPSSFSGGNGYTF
TRBV7-8	TRBJ2-2	14	few	CASSPSDYTGELFF
TRBV2	TRBJ2-1	15	.	CASNRQGAGDNEQFF
TRBV2	TRBJ1-1	14	.	CASEKSDGGSEAFF
TRBV7-6	TRBJ2-3	13	.	CASRGSGGDTQYF
TRBV27	TRBJ1-1	11	.	CASSLGTEAFF
TRBV6-5	TRBJ2-1	13	.	CASSYSTGREQFF
TRBV9	TRBJ2-7	15	once	CASSVGLAGSYEQYF
TRBV14	TRBJ2-5	17	.	CASSQGRTPWAPETQYF
TRBV6-5	TRBJ2-7	14	.	CASSIASASYEQYF
TRBV7-9	TRBJ2-6	17	.	CASSLRTAPGGANVLTF
TRBV6-4	TRBJ2-5	13	.	CASSANPQETQYF
TRBV14	TRBJ2-7	15	.	CASSQSGAYTWEQYF
TRBV20-1	TRBJ2-3	11	.	CSAPTGDTQYF
TRBV30	TRBJ1-1	11	.	CAWDTNTEAFF
TRBV29-1	TRBJ2-1	16	few	CSVDPRQGSSYNEQFF
TRBV6-5	TRBJ2-1	14	once	CASSYSVSNNEQFF
TRBV29-1	TRBJ2-2	15	once	CSARTWEQNTGELFF
TRBV29-1	TRBJ2-4	14	.	CSVVWGIAKNIQYF
TRBV27	TRBJ1-2	13	few	CASSRGGIYGYTF
TRBV4-2	TRBJ1-2	12	few	CASRTGGDGYTF
TRBV7-9	TRBJ2-7	13	.	CAYVGTGLGEQYF
TRBV2	TRBJ1-3	10	.	CASMGNTIYF
TRBV9	TRBJ2-2	15	once	CASSVGGIGTGELFF
TRBV29-1	TRBJ2-2	14	few	CSVSQGTNTGELFF
TRBV29-1	TRBJ2-2	15	.	CSVEDGRGEGGELFF
TRBV25-1	TRBJ2-6	18	.	CASSGPPRQLSGANVLTF
TRBV5-1	TRBJ2-3	15	.	CASSEGEGVTDTQYF
TRBV2	TRBJ1-1	14	once	CASGRGWYAERAFF
TRBV7-9	TRBJ1-2	10	once	CASTMGGYTF
TRBV30	TRBJ2-3	12	.	CAWIQRADTQYF
TRBV2	TRBJ2-5	15	.	CASSRTGGSEETQYF
TRBV27	TRBJ2-3	18	.	CASSSSTSGGANTDTQYF